The 22 T cell receptor beta chains listed next were all sequenced from one sample in a study of breast tumors, draining lymph nodes, adjacent tissues. TCRdb analysed the multiplex PCR reads with MiXCR anew, one entry per CDR3 protein. Of some 140,000 distinct CDR3 sequences listed, about 20% are singletons. Samples came from axillary lymph nodes draining the breast cancer. Sequencing input: axillary lymph node tissue. Receptors were obtained from a female donor with breast cancer. Some clones in this sample may be carry-over from other donors' samples.

In its sample, this clonotype was seen many times. The rearrangement uses TRBV15 and TRBJ2-1, with D possibly matching TRBD2 (6 bases). Germline V gives CDR1 LNHNV, CDR2 YYDKDF (reference sequence). The CDR3 covers 13 residues. V was trimmed by 1 base and J by 12 bases, leaving 13 bases between them. The CDR3 nucleotides read TGTGCCACCAGCAGAGCGGACTATTCTTGGCAGTTCTTC. Its translation is CATSRADYSWQFF. Full variable domain (rest looked up from reference TRBV15 and TRBJ2-1): DAMVIQNPRYQVTQFGKPVTLSCSQTLNHNVMYWYQQKSSQAPKLLFHYYDKDFNNEADTPDNFQSRRPNTSFCFLDIRSPGLGDTAMYLCATSRADYSWQFFGPGTRLTVL.

Worth noting for this clonotype: Possible read error: a much larger clone is one base away. The CDR3 region has the DNA TGTGCCAGCAGTTTATTCGGAGCCTACGAGCAGTACTTC. Translated: CASSLFGAYEQYF. This sequence joins TRBV12-3 or TRBV12-4 and TRBJ2-7; D is ambiguous. V was pared by 2 bases and J by 2 bases, with 7 bases between. This CDR3 comprises 13 residues.

A word on this clonotype: One base away lies a much larger clone, so this may be a sequencing read error. DNA of the CDR3: TGTGCCAGCTCACCGGGTTTAGATACGCGGTATTTT. This codes for CASSPGLDTRYF. This chain links TRBV18 with TRBJ2-3; unclear D gene. The CDR3 loop spans 12 amino acids. From germline, CDR1 is KGHSH and CDR2 LQKENI.

The chain recombines TRBV7-2 with TRBJ2-4, with 14 bases lining up with TRBD2. J lost 16 bases, V lost 5 bases, and 10 bases had no gene match. This CDR3 region has 14 residues. Germline V gene lookup returns CDR1 SGHTA and CDR2 FQGNSA. The CDR3 here is CASSPGLAGGDAYF. As DNA, the CDR3 is TGTGCCAGCAGCCCAGGACTAGCGGGAGGCGATGCATACTTC.

This clonotype was seen at least ten times. The chain employs TRBV5-5 and TRBJ2-7, with TRBD2 matching 7 bases. The CDR3 has 15 amino acids. After removal of 4 bases from V and 2 bases from J, the junction contained 9 bases not matched to a gene. The germline V gene encodes CDR1 SGHKS and CDR2 YYEKEE (reference sequence). The CDR3 DNA follows: TGTGCCAGCAGCGCAACGGGACTACCCCCCTACGAGCAGTACTTC. This encodes CASSATGLPPYEQYF.

The sample holds many counts of this clonotype. V is TRBV2 and J is TRBJ1-5; TRBD1 is a possible D gene (5 bases). CDR1 is SNHLY, CDR2 FYNNEI, per germline. The CDR3 is 15 amino acids. V was shortened by 4 bases and J by 0 bases, with 10 bases between the two germline ends. CDR3 sequence (DNA): TGTGCCAGCAGTGCGGGGCAGATTAGCAATCAGCCCCAGCATTTT. It is translated as CASSAGQISNQPQHF.

This clonotype was detected ten times or more. CDR3 region: CASGTGSYEQYF. DNA for the CDR3: TGCGCAAGTGGGACAGGGTCCTACGAGCAGTACTTC. V and J are TRBV5-1 and TRBJ2-7; 9 nucleotides agree with TRBD1. The CDR3 is made up of 12 amino acids. Germline values: CDR1 SGHRS, CDR2 YFSETQ.

In this sample, this clonotype turned up many times. The chain recombines TRBV29-1 with TRBJ2-1, with 12 bases matching TRBD1. CDR1 is SQVTM, CDR2 ANQGSEA, per germline. The CDR3 loop spans 14 amino acids. Losses at the gene ends were 4 bases for V and 9 bases for J; bases not matched to a gene: 7. The CDR3 coding sequence is TGCAGCGTTGGAGGGGGACAGGGGGCAACTGAGCAGTTCTTC. This codes for CSVGGGQGATEQFF.

This clonotype was detected ten times or more. The CDR3 protein is CAWSAKPGAGWPYYEQYF. The DNA of the CDR3 is TGTGCCTGGAGTGCCAAGCCGGGGGCAGGTTGGCCCTACTACGAGCAGTACTTC. This rearrangement joins TRBV30 to TRBJ2-7; the D call may be TRBD1 or TRBD2 (6 bases each). V lost 1 base to trimming and J lost 3 bases, with 25 bases between them. Germline V lookup: CDR1 GTSNPN, CDR2 SVGIG (reference sequence). The CDR3 covers 18 residues.

The chain carries TRBV12-5 and TRBJ2-2, with 8 nucleotides matching TRBD2. This CDR3 has 14 amino acids. Germline assignment: CDR1 LGHNT and CDR2 FRNRAP. The trim removed 6 bases at V and 5 bases at J, leaving 5 bases unmatched. The CDR3 sequence is CASGRGGGTGELFF. In DNA, the CDR3 is TGTGCTAGTGGCCGGGGCGGGGGGACCGGGGAGCTGTTTTTT.

The table lists this clonotype with many counts. V gene TRBV29-1 combines with J gene TRBJ2-3; maybe TRBD1 (6 bases). The germline gives CDR1 SQVTM, CDR2 ANQGSEA. V was clipped by 2 bases and J by 2 bases, with 11 bases between them. There are 14 residues in the CDR3. The CDR3 bases are TGCAGCGTTGAAAACAGGGCGGTCACAGATACGCAGTATTTT. It codes for CSVENRAVTDTQYF.

In its sample, this clonotype was seen many times. The chain recombines TRBV19 with TRBJ2-7, with 12 bases lining up with TRBD2. CDR1 is LNHDA, CDR2 SQIVND, per germline (reference sequence). The ends lost 4 bases at V and 2 bases at J; junction bases unmatched: 0. There are 14 residues in the CDR3. This CDR3 reads CASSTSGRAYEQYF. The DNA of the CDR3 is TGTGCCAGTAGTACTAGCGGGAGGGCCTACGAGCAGTACTTC.

The chain joins TRBV3-2 to TRBJ2-1; the listed D gene, TRBD2, was not tested against the DNA. TRBV3-2 represents a pseudogene. This CDR3 region has 19 residues. This CDR3 is CASSPRKELAGHSYNEQFF. For the CDR3, the DNA is TGTGCCAGCAGCCCCCGGAAGGAACTAGCGGGACATTCCTACAATGAGCAGTTCTTC.

This clonotype has at least ten counts. The chain has TRBV6-1 and TRBJ2-7; a weak D match, TRBD1 (6 bases). The V end lost 6 bases, the J end lost 1 base, and 13 bases lay between the germline ends. The CDR3 consists of 14 residues. Germline assignment: CDR1 MNHNS and CDR2 SASEGT. CDR3 in DNA: TGTGCCAGCAGCCCTCAGAGGGGGTCCTACGAGCAGTACTTC. Translation gives CASSPQRGSYEQYF.

As regards this clonotype: A read error is possible here, since a much larger clone lies one base away. This sequence joins TRBV7-6 and TRBJ2-5; D remains unclear. Trimming stripped 3 bases from V and 0 bases from J, with 11 bases between. From germline, CDR1 is SGHVS and CDR2 FNYEAQ. The CDR3 consists of 15 residues. The CDR3 reads CASSFIPADQETQYF. CDR3 coding DNA: TGTGCCAGCAGCTTTATACCGGCAGACCAAGAGACCCAGTACTTC. Drawing the rest from reference TRBV7-6 and TRBJ2-5, the complete variable domain is GAGVSQSPRYKVTKRGQDVALRCDPISGHVSLYWYRQALGQGPEFLTYFNYEAQQDKSGLPNDRFSAERPEGSISTLTIQRTEQRDSAMYRCASSFIPADQETQYFGPGTRLLVL.

This clonotype has ten or more counts. The chain has TRBV20-1 and TRBJ2-7, with TRBD2 matching 11 bases. CDR1 and CDR2 (germline): DFQATT, SNEGSKA (reference sequence). The V and J ends lost 4 bases and 4 bases, in that order; junction bases with no gene match: 6. CDR3 length equals 14 residues. CDR3 in DNA: TGCAGTGCTAAGGGACTAGCGGCCGAATACGAGCAGTACTTC. Translated: CSAKGLAAEYEQYF.

A remark on this clonotype: A much larger clone sits a single nucleotide away, making a read error possible. This chain links TRBV29-1 with TRBJ2-3; no reliable D call. Germline V lookup: CDR1 SQVTM, CDR2 ANQGSEA. The CDR3 has 13 residues. CDR3 nucleotide sequence: TGCGGCGTTGTTATGTCGGGCACAGATACGCAGTATTTT. As protein: CGVVMSGTDTQYF.

This clonotype showed up many times. The chain joins TRBV30 to TRBJ2-7; D is ambiguous. Trimming shortened V by 1 base and J by 7 bases, and 5 bases separated the two germline ends. The length of the CDR3 is 10 residues. Germline lookup yields CDR1 GTSNPN and CDR2 SVGIG (reference sequence). The CDR3 sequence: CAWSGREQYF. CDR3 DNA sequence: TGTGCCTGGAGTGGTAGGGAGCAGTACTTC.

About this clonotype: This could be a read error, since a much larger clone is one nucleotide away. The chain joins TRBV27 to TRBJ2-5, with unresolved D. The CDR3 totals 12 residues. The germline V gene has CDR1 MNHEY and CDR2 SMNVEV (reference sequence). V was pared by 2 bases and J by 7 bases, with 8 bases between. The CDR3: CASSLLKGTQYF. DNA for the CDR3: TGTGCCAGCAGTTTACTTAAGGGGACCCAGTACTTC.

This chain links TRBV20-1 with TRBJ2-4; D remains unclear. Germline V gene lookup returns CDR1 DFQATT and CDR2 SNEGSKA (reference sequence). The CDR3 runs to 16 residues. Between the trimmed V and J ends, which lost 3 bases and 0 bases, there was a span of 15 bases. CDR3 coding DNA: TGCAGTGCTAGGGAGATAGCTGTCCTAGCCAAAAACATTCAGTACTTC. Translation gives CSAREIAVLAKNIQYF.

The chain joins TRBV5-4 to TRBJ2-1; the D is unclear. Germline V lookup: CDR1 SGHNT, CDR2 YYREEE (reference sequence). V lost 0 bases, J lost 8 bases, and 9 bases lay in between. The CDR3 is made up of 13 amino acids. This CDR3 is CASSLVAGDEQFF. Written as DNA, the CDR3 is TGTGCCAGCAGCTTGGTGGCAGGCGATGAGCAGTTCTTC.

This clonotype occurred once. This sequence may be a read error, since a much larger clone differs from it by one base. This chain joins TRBV27 and TRBJ2-1; 11 bases agree with TRBD2. CDR3 size: 15 residues. Germline V gene sequence: CDR1 MNHEY, CDR2 SMNVEV (reference sequence). CDR3 protein: CVSSLGGLAGDEQFF. The DNA of the CDR3 is TGTGTCAGCAGTTTGGGTGGACTAGCGGGTGATGAGCAGTTCTTC.